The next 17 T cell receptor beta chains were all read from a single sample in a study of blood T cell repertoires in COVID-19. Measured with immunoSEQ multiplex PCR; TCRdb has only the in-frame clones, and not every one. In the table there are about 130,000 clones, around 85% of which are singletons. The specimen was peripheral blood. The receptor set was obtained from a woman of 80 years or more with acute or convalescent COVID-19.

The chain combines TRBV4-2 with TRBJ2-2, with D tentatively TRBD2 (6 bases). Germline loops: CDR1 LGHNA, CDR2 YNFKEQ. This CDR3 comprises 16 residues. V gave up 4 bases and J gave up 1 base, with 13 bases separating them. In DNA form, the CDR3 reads TGTGCCAGCAGCCCCCTGGGAGGACAGAACACCGGGGAGCTGTTTTTT. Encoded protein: CASSPLGGQNTGELFF.

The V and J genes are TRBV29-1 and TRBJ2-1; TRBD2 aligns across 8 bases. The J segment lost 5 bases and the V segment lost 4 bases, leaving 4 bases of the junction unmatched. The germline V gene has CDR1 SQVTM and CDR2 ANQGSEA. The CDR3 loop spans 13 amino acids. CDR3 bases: TGCAGCGTTGCACTAGCGGCTCACAATGAGCAGTTCTTC. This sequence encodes CSVALAAHNEQFF.

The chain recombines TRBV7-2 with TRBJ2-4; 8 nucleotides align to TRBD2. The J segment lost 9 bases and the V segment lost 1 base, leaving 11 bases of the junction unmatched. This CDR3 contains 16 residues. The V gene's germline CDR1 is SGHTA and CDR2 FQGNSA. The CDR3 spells CASSLGLREGLLIQYF. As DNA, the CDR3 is TGTGCCAGCAGCTTAGGTCTCCGGGAGGGCCTACTCATTCAGTACTTC.

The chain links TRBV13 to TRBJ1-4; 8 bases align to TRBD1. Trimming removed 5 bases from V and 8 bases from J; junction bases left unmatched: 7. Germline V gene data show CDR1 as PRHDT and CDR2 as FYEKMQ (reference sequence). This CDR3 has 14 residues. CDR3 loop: CASSQRQGREKLFF. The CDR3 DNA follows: TGTGCCAGCAGCCAAAGACAGGGGCGAGAAAAACTGTTTTTT.

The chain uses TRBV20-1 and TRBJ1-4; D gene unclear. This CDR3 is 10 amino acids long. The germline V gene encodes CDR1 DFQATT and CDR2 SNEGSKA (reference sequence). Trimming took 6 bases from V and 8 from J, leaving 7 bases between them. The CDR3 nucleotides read TGCAGTGCACTCGAGGAAAAACTGTTTTTT. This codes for CSALEEKLFF.

Here the CDR3 reads CASGTSAQPEAFF. CDR3 nucleotide sequence: TGTGCCAGCGGTACTTCCGCGCAACCTGAAGCTTTCTTT. This sequence joins TRBV27 and TRBJ1-1; D gene unclear. V was trimmed by 8 bases and J by 6 bases, leaving 16 bases between them. Germline lookup yields CDR1 MNHEY and CDR2 SMNVEV (reference sequence). The CDR3 runs to 13 residues.

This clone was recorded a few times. The DNA for the CDR3 is TGTGCCAGCAGCTTAGCGGGGCTAGCGGGGGCAACCGGGGAGCTGTTTTTT. Translated: CASSLAGLAGATGELFF. The V call is TRBV7-8, the J call TRBJ2-2, with 10 nucleotides matching TRBD2. Germline loops: CDR1 SGHVS, CDR2 FQNEAQ. Trimming at V came to 0 bases and at J to 5 bases, leaving 6 bases not matched to a gene. There are 17 residues in the CDR3.

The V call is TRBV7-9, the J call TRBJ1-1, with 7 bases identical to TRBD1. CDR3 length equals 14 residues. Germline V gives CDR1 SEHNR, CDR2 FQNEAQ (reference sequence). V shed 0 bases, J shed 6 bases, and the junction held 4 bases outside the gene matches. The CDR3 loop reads CASSLATGLPEAFF. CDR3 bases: TGTGCCAGCAGCTTAGCGACAGGGCTCCCTGAAGCTTTCTTT. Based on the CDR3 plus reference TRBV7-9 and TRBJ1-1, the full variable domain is DTGVSQNPRHKITKRGQNVTFRCDPISEHNRLYWYRQTLGQGPEFLTYFQNEAQLEKSRLLSDRFSAERPKGSFSTLEIQRTEQGDSAMYLCASSLATGLPEAFFGQGTRLTVV.

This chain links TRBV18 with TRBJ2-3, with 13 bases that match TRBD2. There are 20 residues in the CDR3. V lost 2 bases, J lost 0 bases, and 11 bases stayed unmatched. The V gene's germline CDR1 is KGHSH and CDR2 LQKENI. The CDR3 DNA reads TGTGCCAGCTCACCATCAGGACTAGCGGGGGACACGACTAGCACAGATACGCAGTATTTT. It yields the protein CASSPSGLAGDTTSTDTQYF.

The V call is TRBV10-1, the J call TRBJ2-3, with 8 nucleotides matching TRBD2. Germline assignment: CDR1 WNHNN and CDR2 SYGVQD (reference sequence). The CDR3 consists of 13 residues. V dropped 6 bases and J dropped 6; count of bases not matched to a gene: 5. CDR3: CASSPGLADTQYF. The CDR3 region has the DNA TGCGCCAGCAGCCCCGGACTAGCTGATACGCAGTATTTT.

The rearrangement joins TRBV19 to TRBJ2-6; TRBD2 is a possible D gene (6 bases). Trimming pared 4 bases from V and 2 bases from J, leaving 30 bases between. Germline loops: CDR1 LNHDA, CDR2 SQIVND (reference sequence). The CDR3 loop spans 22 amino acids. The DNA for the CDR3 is TGTGCCAGTAGTACACGACAGTTGAGTGGGGGAGGCATGTCAGCTGGGGCCAACGTCCTGACTTTC. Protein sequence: CASSTRQLSGGGMSAGANVLTF.

CDR3 bases: TGTGCCAGCAGCTTGAGACAGGGTCCCAATCAGCCCCAGCATTTT. It yields the protein CASSLRQGPNQPQHF. The rearrangement joins TRBV7-2 to TRBJ1-5, with TRBD1 matching over 7 bases. There are 15 residues in the CDR3. CDR1 SGHTA and CDR2 FQGNSA come from the germline V gene. With V trimmed by 3 bases and J by 3 bases, 5 bases remained unmatched.

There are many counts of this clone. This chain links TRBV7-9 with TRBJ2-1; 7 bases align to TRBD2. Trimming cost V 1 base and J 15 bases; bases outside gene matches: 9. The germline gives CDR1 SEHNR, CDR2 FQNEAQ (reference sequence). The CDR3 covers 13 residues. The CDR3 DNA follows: TGTGCCAGCAGCTTAGACCGAGCGGGACCGCGGTTCTTC. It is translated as CASSLDRAGPRFF. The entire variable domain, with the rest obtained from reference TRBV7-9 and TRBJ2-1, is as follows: DTGVSQNPRHKITKRGQNVTFRCDPISEHNRLYWYRQTLGQGPEFLTYFQNEAQLEKSRLLSDRFSAERPKGSFSTLEIQRTEQGDSAMYLCASSLDRAGPRFFGPGTRLTVL.

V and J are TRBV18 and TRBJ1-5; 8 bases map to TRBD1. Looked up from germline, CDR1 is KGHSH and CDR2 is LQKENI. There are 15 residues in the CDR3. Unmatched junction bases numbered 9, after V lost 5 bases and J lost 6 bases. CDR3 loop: CASSSSQGALQPQHF. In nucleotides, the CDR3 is TGTGCCAGCTCATCATCCCAGGGGGCTCTTCAGCCCCAGCATTTT.

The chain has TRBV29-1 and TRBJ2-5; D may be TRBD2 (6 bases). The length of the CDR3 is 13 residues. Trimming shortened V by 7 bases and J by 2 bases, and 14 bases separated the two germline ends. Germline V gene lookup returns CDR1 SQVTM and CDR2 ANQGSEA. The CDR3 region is CSGGGGGQETQYF. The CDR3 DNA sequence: TGCAGCGGAGGTGGGGGAGGTCAAGAGACCCAGTACTTC. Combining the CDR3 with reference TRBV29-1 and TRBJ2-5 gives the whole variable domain SAVISQKPSRDICQRGTSLTIQCQVDSQVTMMFWYRQQPGQSLTLIATANQGSEATYESGFVIDKFPISRPNLTFSTLTVSNMSPEDSSIYLCSGGGGGQETQYFGPGTRLLVL.

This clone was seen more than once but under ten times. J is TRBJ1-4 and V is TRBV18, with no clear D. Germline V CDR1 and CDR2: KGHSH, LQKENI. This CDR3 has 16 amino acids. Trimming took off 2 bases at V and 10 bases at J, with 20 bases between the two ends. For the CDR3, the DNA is TGTGCCAGCTCACCAAATAAAGCTGGCGGTCCGGGAAAACTGTTTTTT. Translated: CASSPNKAGGPGKLFF.

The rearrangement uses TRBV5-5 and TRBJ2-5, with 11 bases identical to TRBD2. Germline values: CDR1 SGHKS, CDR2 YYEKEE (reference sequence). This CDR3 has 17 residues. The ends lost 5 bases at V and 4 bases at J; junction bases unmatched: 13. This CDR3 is CASSRLVTSGDPETQYF. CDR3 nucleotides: TGTGCCAGCAGTAGGCTAGTGACTAGCGGGGACCCAGAGACCCAGTACTTC. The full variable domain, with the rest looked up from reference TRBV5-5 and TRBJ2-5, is DAGVTQSPTHLIKTRGQQVTLRCSPISGHKSVSWYQQVLGQGPQFIFQYYEKEERGRGNFPDRFSARQFPNYSSELNVNALLLGDSALYLCASSRLVTSGDPETQYFGPGTRLLVL.